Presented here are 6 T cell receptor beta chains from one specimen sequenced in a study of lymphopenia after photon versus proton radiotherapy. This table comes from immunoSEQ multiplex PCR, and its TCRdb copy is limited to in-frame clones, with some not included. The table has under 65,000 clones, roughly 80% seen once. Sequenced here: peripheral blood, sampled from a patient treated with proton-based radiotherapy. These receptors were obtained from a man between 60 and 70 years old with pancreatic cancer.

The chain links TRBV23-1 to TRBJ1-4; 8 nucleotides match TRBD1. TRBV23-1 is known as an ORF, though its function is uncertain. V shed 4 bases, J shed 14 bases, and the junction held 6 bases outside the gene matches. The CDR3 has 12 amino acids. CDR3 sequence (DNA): TGCGCCAGCAGTCCAAAACGACAGGGGCTGTTTTTT. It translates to CASSPKRQGLFF.

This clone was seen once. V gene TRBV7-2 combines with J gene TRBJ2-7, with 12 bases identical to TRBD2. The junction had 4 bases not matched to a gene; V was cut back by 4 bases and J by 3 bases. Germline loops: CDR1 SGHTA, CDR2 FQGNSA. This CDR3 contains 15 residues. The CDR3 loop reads CASSSTSGSFYEQYF. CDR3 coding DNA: TGTGCCAGCAGCTCGACTAGCGGGAGTTTCTACGAGCAGTACTTC.

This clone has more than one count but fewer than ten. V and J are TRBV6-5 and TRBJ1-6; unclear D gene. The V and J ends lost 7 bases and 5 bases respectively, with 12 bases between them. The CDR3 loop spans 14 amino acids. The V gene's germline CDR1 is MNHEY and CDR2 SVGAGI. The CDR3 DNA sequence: TGTGCCAGCAAAACGGGAAGCCATAATTCACCCCTCCACTTT. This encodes CASKTGSHNSPLHF.

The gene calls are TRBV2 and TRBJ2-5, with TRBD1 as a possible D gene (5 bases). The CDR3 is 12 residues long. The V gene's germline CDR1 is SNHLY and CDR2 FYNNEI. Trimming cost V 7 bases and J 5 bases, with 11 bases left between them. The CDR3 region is CASNLGAETQYF. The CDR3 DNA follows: TGTGCCAGCAACCTAGGGGCTGAGACCCAGTACTTC.

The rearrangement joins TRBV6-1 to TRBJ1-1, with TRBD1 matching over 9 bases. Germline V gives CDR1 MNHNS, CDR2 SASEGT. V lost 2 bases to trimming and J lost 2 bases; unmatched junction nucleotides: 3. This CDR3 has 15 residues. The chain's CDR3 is CASSEQTGGNTEAFF. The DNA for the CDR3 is TGTGCCAGCAGTGAACAGACAGGGGGTAACACTGAAGCTTTCTTT.

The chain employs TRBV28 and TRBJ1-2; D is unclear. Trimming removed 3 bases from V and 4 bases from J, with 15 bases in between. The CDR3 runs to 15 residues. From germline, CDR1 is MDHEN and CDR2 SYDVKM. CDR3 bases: TGTGCCAGCAGTTTGTCCCAGCCCCTGGGCTATGGCTACACCTTC. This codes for CASSLSQPLGYGYTF.